The rows below give T cell receptor beta chains drawn from one sample of a study of T cell responses to AZD1222 COVID-19 vaccine. Clones were sequenced by immunoSEQ multiplex PCR, and TCRdb holds only the in-frame ones, with some missing. Among about 100,000 clones, approximately 86% were seen once, and the ten largest hold 5% to 7.5%. The sample was peripheral blood, taken on day 0 of AZD1222 vaccination. The receptors come from an adult in good health. Both conserved end residues are part of each CDR3. D genes are given only for firm matches. Some rows have no size entry. The others give once, few or many, or a class for an expanded clone.

CDR3 DNA | CDR3 protein | clone size | J gene | V gene | D gene | CDR3 length
TGTGCTAGTGGTTTGGGTCGCGGGGGGCTGAATGAGCAGTTCTTC | CASGLGRGGLNEQFF | . | TRBJ2-1 | TRBV12-5 | TRBD2 | 15
TGTGCCAGCAGCTTGCCCTGGATCCGGGACGACACGGAGTACAATGAGCAGTTCTTC | CASSLPWIRDDTEYNEQFF | . | TRBJ2-1 | TRBV5-4 | . | 19
TGTGCTAGTGGTTTGGTACGATGGGACAAGTATAGCAATCAGCCCCAGCATTTT | CASGLVRWDKYSNQPQHF | . | TRBJ1-5 | TRBV12-5 | . | 18
TGTGCCAGAAGCTTGGCTGGGGATCCGCATGGCTACACCTTC | CARSLAGDPHGYTF | . | TRBJ1-2 | TRBV5-3 | . | 14
TGTGCCAGCAGTTACGGCTGGTTGTCGGCCGGGGAGCTGTTTTTT | CASSYGWLSAGELFF | once | TRBJ2-2 | TRBV6-6 | . | 15
TGTGCCATCTCCCCGGGTCCTTATTCTACGGTAGGGGCCAACGTCCTGACTTTC | CAISPGPYSTVGANVLTF | . | TRBJ2-6 | TRBV10-3 | . | 18
TGTGCCAGCAGCTTGGGGGCGGGGCAGCCCCAGCATTTT | CASSLGAGQPQHF | . | TRBJ1-5 | TRBV5-6 | . | 13
TGTGCCAGCAGCTTAGCTGGGACAGGGGTACTGCCCCAGCATTTT | CASSLAGTGVLPQHF | . | TRBJ1-5 | TRBV7-2 | TRBD1 | 15
TGTGCCAGTAGTTTAGGTTTCCGGGGCTACACCTTC | CASSLGFRGYTF | . | TRBJ1-2 | TRBV19 | . | 12
TGTGCCAGCAGTGAAGCTTTTGATCAGCCCCAGCATTTT | CASSEAFDQPQHF | . | TRBJ1-5 | TRBV6-1 | . | 13
TGTGCCAGCAGCACACATTCCGGGACTAGCTCCAGCGGGGAGCTGTTTTTT | CASSTHSGTSSSGELFF | . | TRBJ2-2 | TRBV9 | TRBD2 | 17
TGTGCCAGTTCCACTATCGGACTAGCGGGGGGCTACGAGCAGTACTTC | CASSTIGLAGGYEQYF | . | TRBJ2-7 | TRBV19 | TRBD2 | 16
TGTGCCAGCTCTACAACCCGCGGGACAGTAACCTACGAGCAGTACTTC | CASSTTRGTVTYEQYF | . | TRBJ2-7 | TRBV7-9 | . | 16
TGTGCCACCCAGCGGGGCCAAGAGACCCAGTACTTC | CATQRGQETQYF | . | TRBJ2-5 | TRBV19 | TRBD2 | 12
TGTGCCAGCTCACCACCGAGCCAGGCCTACAATGAGCAGTTCTTC | CASSPPSQAYNEQFF | . | TRBJ2-1 | TRBV18 | . | 15
TGCGCCAGCAGTCTGGACTACGCCTACGAGCAGTACTTC | CASSLDYAYEQYF | . | TRBJ2-7 | TRBV5-1 | . | 13
TGTGCCTGGAGCCATTCCGGGATGGGAGATACGCAGTATTTT | CAWSHSGMGDTQYF | once | TRBJ2-3 | TRBV30 | . | 14
TGTGCCAGCAGCCCACTCTCACACAGGGCCACCGGGGAGCTGTTTTTT | CASSPLSHRATGELFF | . | TRBJ2-2 | TRBV7-6 | . | 16
TGCGCCAGCAGTAGGACAGGGCCAGATACGCAGTATTTT | CASSRTGPDTQYF | . | TRBJ2-3 | TRBV10-1 | TRBD1 | 13
TGTGCCAGCAGCGGGACGATCTCCTACAATGAGCAGTTCTTC | CASSGTISYNEQFF | once | TRBJ2-1 | TRBV6-6 | . | 14
TGTGCCAGCAGTTACTCGAGACAAGTGAACACTGAAGCTTTCTTT | CASSYSRQVNTEAFF | . | TRBJ1-1 | TRBV6-6 | . | 15
TGTGCCAGCAGTTACGGAGATCAGGTCGCTGAAGCTTTCTTT | CASSYGDQVAEAFF | . | TRBJ1-1 | TRBV6-5 | . | 14
TGCGCCAGCAGCCAAGGGGTCGAGCCCCGCTACGAGCAGTACTTC | CASSQGVEPRYEQYF | . | TRBJ2-7 | TRBV4-1 | . | 15
TGTGCCAGCAGCTTCACAGGGTTCTACGAGCAGTACTTC | CASSFTGFYEQYF | . | TRBJ2-7 | TRBV5-4 | . | 13
TGTGCCAGCAGTGAGGGGGGGGACGCTAGGGAAAAACTGTTTTTT | CASSEGGDAREKLFF | . | TRBJ1-4 | TRBV6-1 | . | 15
TGTGCCAGCAGTTTACGGGTCTTTAGCAATCAGCCCCAGCATTTT | CASSLRVFSNQPQHF | . | TRBJ1-5 | TRBV28 | . | 15
TGTGCCAGTAGTAACCGACAGGGCTACGAGCAGTACTTC | CASSNRQGYEQYF | . | TRBJ2-7 | TRBV19 | TRBD1 | 13
TGTGCCAGCAGGTTCCGGGGGGGACAGTTGGTCTACAATGAGCAGTTCTTC | CASRFRGGQLVYNEQFF | once | TRBJ2-1 | TRBV5-8 | . | 17
TGTGCCAGCAGCTTAGGAGCCCGGGACAGGGGCCGATCTAACTATGGCTACACCTTC | CASSLGARDRGRSNYGYTF | . | TRBJ1-2 | TRBV7-2 | TRBD1 | 19
TGTGCCAGCAGCTTACCGGGACAGGGGCGCGAGACCCAGTACTTC | CASSLPGQGRETQYF | . | TRBJ2-5 | TRBV5-4 | TRBD1 | 15
TGCGCCAGCAGCCTAAGGTGGGCTAGCACAGATACGCAGTATTTT | CASSLRWASTDTQYF | . | TRBJ2-3 | TRBV4-1 | . | 15
TGTGCCACCAGCAGAGAGGGACAGGCCTACGAGCAGTACTTC | CATSREGQAYEQYF | . | TRBJ2-7 | TRBV15 | TRBD1 | 14
TGTGCCAGCAAAGAAACAGGGGCTGGGGCCAACGTCCTGACTTTC | CASKETGAGANVLTF | . | TRBJ2-6 | TRBV6-5 | TRBD1 | 15
TGTGCCAGCAGCCGCGTGGAGGTCGCTGAAGCTTTCTTT | CASSRVEVAEAFF | . | TRBJ1-1 | TRBV3-1/TRBV3-2 | . | 13
TGTGCCAGCTCACCAATCCCCCACTCCGGGACGTACACCGGGGAGCTGTTTTTT | CASSPIPHSGTYTGELFF | . | TRBJ2-2 | TRBV18 | . | 18
TGCGCCAGCAGCCAAGATCCGGGGACAGTGAATTCACCCCTCCACTTT | CASSQDPGTVNSPLHF | . | TRBJ1-6 | TRBV4-3 | TRBD1 | 16
TGTGCCAGCAGCTTTTTGGGGGCTAAATACAATGAGCAGTTCTTC | CASSFLGAKYNEQFF | . | TRBJ2-1 | TRBV7-6 | . | 15
TGTGCCAGTAGTATAAGGGCCCGCCGAGGGGGCGAGCAGTTCTTC | CASSIRARRGGEQFF | . | TRBJ2-1 | TRBV19 | TRBD1 | 15
TGTGCCAGCAGCTTTCGTAGCGGGAGTTACTACGAGCAGTACTTC | CASSFRSGSYYEQYF | . | TRBJ2-7 | TRBV5-4 | TRBD2 | 15
TGCGCCAGCAGCTACGGGACAGATAACTATGGCTACACCTTC | CASSYGTDNYGYTF | . | TRBJ1-2 | TRBV5-1 | TRBD1 | 14
TGTGCCAGCAGCTCGGGACAGGGGAGTTCCTACGAGCAGTACTTC | CASSSGQGSSYEQYF | . | TRBJ2-7 | TRBV5-4 | TRBD1 | 15
TGTGCCAGCAGTTTGGGGGGCGGCACTGAAGCTTTCTTT | CASSLGGGTEAFF | . | TRBJ1-1 | TRBV12-3/TRBV12-4 | . | 13
TGTGCCAGCAGCTTAGGCGGTATTGGGGATACGCAGTATTTT | CASSLGGIGDTQYF | once | TRBJ2-3 | TRBV13 | . | 14
TGCGCCAGCAGCTCTATGACTAGCGGAGGGTACAATGAGCAGTTCTTC | CASSSMTSGGYNEQFF | . | TRBJ2-1 | TRBV4-1 | TRBD2 | 16
TGCGCCAGCAGTCAATCTCGGCGACAGAGGAACACCGGGGAGCTGTTTTTT | CASSQSRRQRNTGELFF | . | TRBJ2-2 | TRBV23-1 | . | 17
TGTGCCAGCAGCACCACCGGGACAGGGGGCGGCATGAGCACTGAAGCTTTCTTT | CASSTTGTGGGMSTEAFF | . | TRBJ1-1 | TRBV5-8 | TRBD1 | 18
TGTGCCAGCAGCCAAGAGAGACAGGACCCTTTGGGGACCCAGTACTTC | CASSQERQDPLGTQYF | . | TRBJ2-5 | TRBV3-1/TRBV3-2 | . | 16
TGTGCCAGTAGCATCAGGGGGGGACAGACAAATAGCAATCAGCCCCAGCATTTT | CASSIRGGQTNSNQPQHF | . | TRBJ1-5 | TRBV19 | TRBD1 | 18
TGTGCCAGCAGCCAATCCGGACCCCAGGTGGTGGAGCCCCAGCATTTT | CASSQSGPQVVEPQHF | . | TRBJ1-5 | TRBV3-1/TRBV3-2 | . | 16
TGTGCCAGCAGTGAACAGGAGAACTATGGCTACACCTTC | CASSEQENYGYTF | . | TRBJ1-2 | TRBV2 | . | 13
TGCAGCGTCGGACCGGGACAGGGACCCAGGGACACCATATATTTT | CSVGPGQGPRDTIYF | . | TRBJ1-3 | TRBV29-1 | TRBD1 | 15
TGCGCCAGCAGCGGAGACGGTCCTTCCGGGACACCCTATGGCTACACCTTC | CASSGDGPSGTPYGYTF | . | TRBJ1-2 | TRBV10-1 | . | 17
TGTGCCTGGAGTGGGACAGGGGAAAGTCAGCCCCAGCATTTT | CAWSGTGESQPQHF | . | TRBJ1-5 | TRBV30 | TRBD1 | 14
TGTGCCACCAAGCTAAACTCCTATAATTCACCCCTCCACTTT | CATKLNSYNSPLHF | . | TRBJ1-6 | TRBV27 | . | 14